These 8 T cell receptor beta chains came from one sample sequenced in a study of T cell clonotyping in hematopoietic cell transplantation (dated by TCRdb to the early 2020s). In light of the paper, this sample's time point label describes: 180 days after allo-HCT. Libraries were constructed by the immunoSEQ multiplex PCR assay. Drawn from immuneACCESS, this table holds only the in-frame rearrangements with V and J called that TCRdb kept. Clones are partly lost; checked studies trace under half to an unresolved V gene and leave the rest unexplained. The table for this sample lists several thousand clones; roughly 29% of them were counted only once. The ten largest clones represent 13% to 15% of the sample. Material: peripheral blood mononuclear cells, obtained 180 days after allogeneic stem cell transplant. Receptors were obtained from a male patient aged 35-50 years who had an allogeneic stem cell transplant from an unrelated donor, so the T cells may come from the graft donor. Some clones in this sample may be carry-over from other donors' samples.

The chain uses TRBV19 and TRBJ2-1; tentative D call: TRBD2 (5 bases). CDR3 length: 15 amino acids. Germline CDR1 reads LNHDA; CDR2 reads SQIVND (reference sequence). V lost 3 bases and J lost 3, with 12 bases in between. In DNA form, the CDR3 reads TGTGCCAGTAGTATGGTGGGAGTCGGCTACAATGAGCAGTTCTTC. Its translation is CASSMVGVGYNEQFF.

This chain uses TRBV9 with TRBJ2-3, with 7 bases identical to TRBD2. The CDR3 sequence is 15 residues long. Germline loops: CDR1 SGDLS, CDR2 YYNGEE. Trimming at V came to 4 bases and at J to 1 base, leaving 6 bases not matched to a gene. CDR3 sequence (DNA): TGTGCCAGCAGCCTCCGACTAGCCCGCACAGATACGCAGTATTTT. Protein: CASSLRLARTDTQYF. Supplemented by reference TRBV9 and TRBJ2-3, the full variable domain reads DSGVTQTPKHLITATGQRVTLRCSPRSGDLSVYWYQQSLDQGLQFLIQYYNGEERAKGNILERFSAQQFPDLHSELNLSSLELGDSALYFCASSLRLARTDTQYFGPGTRLTVL.

CDR3 bases: TGCAGCCATGGGGACGGCACTGAAGCTTTCTTT. It translates to CSHGDGTEAFF. This sequence joins TRBV29-1 and TRBJ1-1; perhaps TRBD1 as D (5 bases). The CDR3 consists of 11 residues. Trimming removed 8 bases from V and 4 bases from J, with 11 bases in between. CDR1 and CDR2 (germline): SQVTM, ANQGSEA.

The rearrangement uses TRBV30 and TRBJ1-1, with a weak D call TRBD1 (6 bases). Trimming took 7 bases from V and 1 from J, leaving 19 bases between them. Germline V lookup: CDR1 GTSNPN, CDR2 SVGIG (reference sequence). CDR3 length: 15 amino acids. DNA of the CDR3: TGTGCCTCGCGTAGGGGGTGGGAACGGAACACTGAAGCTTTCTTT. It codes for CASRRGWERNTEAFF.

CDR3: CASSLNGAQSDGYTF. The CDR3 bases are TGTGCCAGCAGCTTAAATGGGGCACAGTCCGATGGCTACACCTTC. V is TRBV7-3 and J is TRBJ1-2; the D gene is possibly TRBD1 (5 bases). From germline, CDR1 is SGHTA and CDR2 FQGTGA. CDR3 size: 15 residues. The V and J ends lost 1 base and 6 bases respectively, with 15 bases between them.

This clone was detected a few times. The rearrangement joins TRBV4-3 to TRBJ1-4; D is undetermined. The CDR3 is made up of 16 amino acids. V lost 0 bases, J lost 3 bases, and 11 bases lay in between. CDR1 is LGHNA, CDR2 YSLEER, per germline. CDR3 protein: CASSQDRASANEKLFF. In DNA form, the CDR3 reads TGCGCCAGCAGCCAAGATAGGGCTAGTGCTAATGAAAAACTGTTTTTT.

This sequence joins TRBV27 and TRBJ2-1; 9 bases agree with TRBD2. V lost 7 bases, J lost 6 bases, and 10 bases stayed unmatched. This CDR3 spans 15 amino acids. Germline values: CDR1 MNHEY, CDR2 SMNVEV (reference sequence). CDR3 region: CASTLSAGGLNEQFF. The DNA of the CDR3 is TGTGCCAGCACCCTTTCAGCGGGGGGACTCAATGAGCAGTTCTTC.

The CDR3 spells CASSSTGGDYGYTF. CDR3 DNA sequence: TGTGCCAGCAGTTCCACAGGGGGCGACTATGGCTACACCTTC. V is TRBV27 and J is TRBJ1-2; 9 nucleotides align to TRBD1. This CDR3 has 14 amino acids. The trim removed 4 bases at V and 3 bases at J, leaving 3 bases unmatched. Germline V lookup: CDR1 MNHEY, CDR2 SMNVEV (reference sequence).